This TCR beta chain comes out of a study of blood T cell repertoires in COVID-19. Overall study context: Samples of COVID-19 (acute and convalescent) were obtained from the United States, Italy and Spain.

Per the original data handling: Reference gene primers were amplified, and this amplification served to estimate nucleated cell counts. The data were produced by immunoSEQ multiplex PCR, yet TCRdb's version contains in-frame clones alone and is incomplete. V, J and clone size are taken as reported in that table, and D and trimming were inferred from the DNA itself. Altogether approximately 300,000 clones are present, about 87% being singletons, with the ten largest covering about 5.4%. Categorization into cohorts depended on clinical history that participants reported. This CDR3 spans 20 amino acids. Germline CDR1 SGHNT, CDR2 YYREEE (reference sequence). With V trimmed by 3 bases and J by 2 bases, 20 bases remained unmatched.

This TCR derives from a woman aged 25 to 39 who had recovered from COVID-19. The genes are TRBV5-4 and TRBJ2-3; 8 bases are a match to TRBD2. The source material was PBMCs or T cells enriched from blood (not recorded which). The CDR3 here is CASSSEDRPGGGPFTDTQYF. The CDR3 coding sequence is TGTGCCAGCAGCTCTGAGGACAGACCCGGGGGGGGGCCCTTCACAGATACGCAGTATTTT. Variable domain in full (rest from reference TRBV5-4 and TRBJ2-3): ETGVTQSPTHLIKTRGQQVTLRCSSQSGHNTVSWYQQALGQGPQFIFQYYREEENGRGNFPPRFSGLQFPNYSSELNVNALELDDSALYLCASSSEDRPGGGPFTDTQYFGPGTRLTVL.